These T cell receptor beta chains were read from a single sample in a study of shared clonotypes between healthy human individuals. Sequencing used immunoSEQ multiplex PCR; TCRdb keeps in-frame clones, though not all of them. Of about 600,000 clones in the sample, less than 98% were seen once. Sequencing input: naive CD4+ T cells sorted from blood. These TCRs come from a woman aged 25 to 39 in good health. The CDR3 runs from the conserved cysteine through the conserved F or W. Fields, in order: J gene, D gene, V gene, clone size, CDR3 protein, CDR3 DNA. A D gene is named only where the DNA matches it firmly. The size entry is marked missing in some rows and otherwise reads once, few, many or a size class.

>TRBJ2-5|.|TRBV29-1|.
CSVDGGSWEQYF
TGCAGCGTTGATGGCGGTTCCTGGGAGCAGTACTTC
>TRBJ2-7|TRBD1|TRBV2|.
CASSEEGQGVHEQYF
TGTGCCAGCAGTGAAGAAGGACAGGGTGTCCACGAGCAGTACTTC
>TRBJ1-1|.|TRBV18|.
CASSPGGAGVNTEAFF
TGTGCCAGCTCACCAGGGGGGGCAGGCGTGAACACTGAAGCTTTCTTT
>TRBJ1-2|.|TRBV30|.
CAWSERVRGYTF
TGTGCCTGGAGTGAAAGAGTTCGGGGCTACACCTTC
>TRBJ1-1|.|TRBV7-3|.
CASTTQGSTEAFF
TGTGCCAGCACCACGCAGGGGAGCACTGAAGCTTTCTTT
>TRBJ2-5|.|TRBV5-1|.
CASRVGVAEQETQYF
TGCGCCAGCAGAGTGGGGGTAGCAGAGCAAGAGACCCAGTACTTC
>TRBJ1-2|TRBD1|TRBV7-2|.
CAENLGTGSYGYTF
TGTGCCGAGAACTTAGGGACAGGGAGCTATGGCTACACCTTC
>TRBJ2-3|.|TRBV5-1|once
CASSLSPGTETDTQYF
TGCGCCAGCAGCTTGTCCCCAGGAACCGAGACAGATACGCAGTATTTT
>TRBJ1-3|.|TRBV28|once
CASSLFGSSGNTIYF
TGTGCCAGCAGTTTATTCGGGAGCTCTGGAAACACCATATATTTT
>TRBJ2-7|TRBD1|TRBV7-8|.
CASSPSTGGIVMGLSYEQYF
TGTGCCAGCAGCCCGTCGACAGGGGGGATCGTGATGGGGTTGTCCTACGAGCAGTACTTC
>TRBJ2-7|.|TRBV27|.
CASSLPGQGTYEQYF
TGTGCCAGCAGTTTACCAGGTCAGGGGACCTACGAGCAGTACTTC
>TRBJ2-3|TRBD2|TRBV27|.
CASRQGLAGGTDTQYF
TGTGCCAGCAGACAAGGGTTAGCGGGAGGCACAGATACGCAGTATTTT
>TRBJ2-5|TRBD1|TRBV28|.
CASSPGGQETQYF
TGTGCCAGCAGTCCAGGGGGCCAAGAGACCCAGTACTTC
>TRBJ1-5|.|TRBV6-5|.
CASRPTESNQPQHF
TGTGCCAGCAGGCCGACAGAGAGCAATCAGCCCCAGCATTTT
>TRBJ2-1|.|TRBV9|.
CASSVLGGSSYNEQFF
TGTGCCAGCAGCGTATTGGGCGGGTCCTCCTACAATGAGCAGTTCTTC
>TRBJ1-3|.|TRBV30|.
CAWSRYSGNTIYF
TGTGCCTGGAGCCGATACTCTGGAAACACCATATATTTT
>TRBJ2-3|TRBD2|TRBV2|.
CASSYNQGGNPSTDTQYF
TGTGCCAGCAGTTACAATCAGGGAGGGAACCCTTCAACAGATACGCAGTATTTT
>TRBJ1-2|.|TRBV10-2|.
CASSESGEIYGYTF
TGCGCCAGCAGTGAGTCGGGGGAAATCTATGGCTACACCTTC
>TRBJ1-6|.|TRBV30|.
CAWRETGSSPLHF
TGTGCCTGGAGAGAAACAGGGTCATCACCCCTCCACTTT
>TRBJ2-2|.|TRBV27|.
CASSLNPYLRKPTEEELFF
TGTGCCAGCAGTTTGAACCCCTACCTGCGGAAACCGACCGAGGAGGAGCTGTTTTTT
>TRBJ1-1|.|TRBV19|.
CASSIVDGGNTEAFF
TGTGCCAGTAGTATAGTTGATGGCGGGAACACTGAAGCTTTCTTT
>TRBJ2-3|TRBD2|TRBV5-1|.
CASSLGSGSQIDTQYF
TGCGCCAGCAGCTTGGGTAGCGGGAGTCAGATAGATACGCAGTATTTT
>TRBJ1-2|.|TRBV4-1|.
CASSQEDELSYGYTF
TGCGCCAGCAGCCAAGAAGATGAACTTAGCTATGGCTACACCTTC
>TRBJ2-5|.|TRBV29-1|.
CSVGQGRKETQYF
TGCAGCGTTGGCCAGGGAAGGAAAGAGACCCAGTACTTC
>TRBJ1-2|.|TRBV28|.
CASNVPARYGYTF
TGTGCCAGCAACGTCCCGGCTAGGTATGGCTACACCTTC
>TRBJ1-5|.|TRBV28|.
CASSLGGASNSNQPQHF
TGTGCCAGCAGTTTGGGAGGGGCATCTAATAGCAATCAGCCCCAGCATTTT
>TRBJ2-5|.|TRBV10-3|.
CAISEGPGPRETQYF
TGTGCCATCAGTGAGGGACCGGGACCCCGAGAGACCCAGTACTTC
>TRBJ1-1|.|TRBV6-6|.
CASSSTGGAVTEAFF
TGTGCCAGCAGTTCCACCGGGGGGGCTGTCACTGAAGCTTTCTTT
>TRBJ2-7|TRBD2|TRBV5-4|.
CASSGGLADHYEQYF
TGTGCCAGCAGCGGGGGACTAGCGGACCACTACGAGCAGTACTTC
>TRBJ1-1|.|TRBV28|.
CASSFPRRAREAFF
TGTGCCAGCAGTTTCCCACGCCGGGCCCGTGAAGCTTTCTTT
>TRBJ2-2|.|TRBV7-2|once
CASSFVRGAMGELFF
TGTGCCAGCAGCTTCGTTAGGGGCGCGATGGGGGAGCTGTTTTTT
>TRBJ1-3|.|TRBV7-2|.
CASGRAILSGNTIYF
TGTGCCAGCGGAAGGGCCATATTGTCTGGAAACACCATATATTTT
>TRBJ2-3|.|TRBV19|.
CASSEGGSTDTQYF
TGTGCCAGTTCGGAGGGGGGCAGCACAGATACGCAGTATTTT
>TRBJ2-7|.|TRBV7-9|.
CASSPSHRGPHGKGEQYF
TGTGCCAGCAGCCCGAGCCATCGGGGACCCCATGGTAAGGGCGAGCAGTACTTC
>TRBJ1-1|.|TRBV9|.
CASSVEMGGSFF
TGTGCCAGCAGCGTAGAAATGGGGGGGTCTTTCTTT
>TRBJ2-3|.|TRBV27|.
CASTDTQYF
TGTGCCAGCACAGATACGCAGTATTTT
>TRBJ2-7|.|TRBV5-1|.
CASSPRGVEQYF
TGCGCCAGCAGTCCCAGGGGAGTCGAGCAGTACTTC